This T cell receptor (beta chain) comes out of a study of OX40 agonist ivuxolimab in advanced cancers. Background on the study: In this trial design, patients received ivuxolimab intravenously at 0.01 to 10 mg/kg every 2 weeks. Two patients with cutaneous melanoma and one with hepatocellular carcinoma, three in total, showed partial responses. Study-wide results and limits: The mean number of expanded clones was higher in CD8+ T cells than in CD4+.

Blood draws occurred at baseline, cycle 4 day 1, and cycle 7 day 1. TCRdb's copy holds only in-frame clones and misses some; the assay was immunoSEQ multiplex PCR. The table includes some 80,000 clones, around 85% detected once. V gave up 6 bases and J gave up 0 bases, with 12 bases separating them. The CDR3 runs 15 residues. Per germline, CDR1 MNHEY and CDR2 SVGAGI. For this clone: The target antigen is unknown.

This chain uses TRBV6-5 with TRBJ2-1; weak D call: TRBD1 (6 bases). This TCR was recovered from an adult with an advanced solid tumor such as melanoma, head and neck, liver or kidney cancer. Material: CD4+ or CD8+ T cells sorted from blood, obtained in a trial of the OX40 agonist ivuxolimab. The CDR3: CASRVDRNSYNEQFF. The CDR3 DNA is TGTGCCAGCAGGGTGGACAGAAACTCCTACAATGAGCAGTTCTTC.